This T cell receptor (beta chain) was captured by sequencing in a study of cytomegalovirus exposure and HLA in healthy donors. Germline CDR1 and CDR2: MDHEN and SYDVKM. The CDR3 contains 18 residues. Trimming cost V 2 bases and J 0 bases; bases outside gene matches: 9. The PCR ran on 60 Vbeta and 13 Jbeta primers. The assay was immunoSEQ multiplex PCR, and TCRdb's table has in-frame clones only and misses some. There are over 130,000 clones in the sample; approximately 70% occur only once, and 1.5% to 2% lies in the top ten. This sequence was found in a woman aged 30 to 39 in good health and CMV-seronegative. Material: PBMCs. The V and J genes are TRBV28 and TRBJ1-5, with 8 bases identical to TRBD1. The CDR3 sequence: CASSLTFDRGPSNQPQHF. In DNA form, the CDR3 reads TGTGCCAGCAGTTTAACATTTGACAGGGGACCTAGCAATCAGCCCCAGCATTTT.